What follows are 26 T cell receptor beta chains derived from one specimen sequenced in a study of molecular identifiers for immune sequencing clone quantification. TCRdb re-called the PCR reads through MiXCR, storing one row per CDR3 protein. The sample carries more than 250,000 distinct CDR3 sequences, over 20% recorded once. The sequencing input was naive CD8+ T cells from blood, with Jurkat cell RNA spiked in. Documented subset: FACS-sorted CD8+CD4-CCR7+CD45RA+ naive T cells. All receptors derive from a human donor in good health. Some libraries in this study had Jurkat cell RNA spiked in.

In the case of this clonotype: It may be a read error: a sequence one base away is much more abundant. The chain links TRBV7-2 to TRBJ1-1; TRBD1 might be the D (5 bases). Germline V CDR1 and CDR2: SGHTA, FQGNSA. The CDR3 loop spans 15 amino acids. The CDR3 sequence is CASSSPTAVNTEASF. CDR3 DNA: TGTGCCAGCAGCTCCCCGACAGCGGTGAACACTGAAGCTTCCTTT.

The CDR3 is CASSQGDRGHRISNYGYTF. The CDR3 nucleotides read TGCGCCAGCAGCCAGGGCGACAGGGGGCACCGAATTTCTAACTATGGCTACACCTTC. The genes are TRBV4-3 and TRBJ1-2, with 10 bases matching TRBD1. The CDR3 consists of 19 residues. Trimming took 3 bases from V and 0 from J; bases not matched to a gene: 13. Germline V gives CDR1 LGHNA, CDR2 YSLEER.

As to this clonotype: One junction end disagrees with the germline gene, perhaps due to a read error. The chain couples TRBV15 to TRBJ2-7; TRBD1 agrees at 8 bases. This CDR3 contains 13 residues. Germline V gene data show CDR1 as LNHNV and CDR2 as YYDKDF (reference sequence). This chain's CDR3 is CATSSGTGYKQYF. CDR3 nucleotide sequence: TGTGCCACCAGCAGCGGGACAGGCTACAAGCAGTACTTC. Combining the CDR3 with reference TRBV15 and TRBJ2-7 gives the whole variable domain DAMVIQNPRYQVTQFGKPVTLSCSQTLNHNVMYWYQQKSSQAPKLLFHYYDKDFNNEADTPDNFQSRRPNTSFCFLDIRSPGLGDTAMYLCATSSGTGYKQYFGPGTRLTVT.

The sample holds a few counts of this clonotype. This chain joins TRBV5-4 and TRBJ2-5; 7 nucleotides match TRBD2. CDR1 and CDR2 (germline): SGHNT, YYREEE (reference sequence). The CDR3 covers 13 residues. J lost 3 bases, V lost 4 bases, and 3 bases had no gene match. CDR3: CASSGGGEETQYF. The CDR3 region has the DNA TGTGCCAGCAGCGGGGGGGGAGAAGAGACCCAGTACTTC.

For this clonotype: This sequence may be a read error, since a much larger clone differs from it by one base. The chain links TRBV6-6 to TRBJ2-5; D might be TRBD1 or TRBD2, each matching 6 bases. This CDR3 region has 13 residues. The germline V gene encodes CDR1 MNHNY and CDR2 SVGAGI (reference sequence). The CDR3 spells CAGSRGLQEAQYF. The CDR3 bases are TGTGCCGGCTCACGGGGGCTCCAAGAGGCCCAGTACTTC.

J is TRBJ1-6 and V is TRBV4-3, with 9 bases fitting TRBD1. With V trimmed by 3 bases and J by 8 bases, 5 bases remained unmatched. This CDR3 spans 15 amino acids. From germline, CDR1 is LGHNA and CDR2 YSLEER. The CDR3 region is CASSQDRGIDSPLHF. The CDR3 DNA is TGCGCCAGCAGCCAGGACAGGGGAATTGATTCACCCCTCCACTTT.

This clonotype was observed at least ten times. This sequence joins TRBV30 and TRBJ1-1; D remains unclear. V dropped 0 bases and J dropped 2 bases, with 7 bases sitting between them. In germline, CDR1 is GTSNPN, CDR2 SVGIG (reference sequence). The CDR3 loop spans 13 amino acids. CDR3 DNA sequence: TGTGCCTGGAGTGTAACAGTAAACACTGAAGCTTTCTTT. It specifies CAWSVTVNTEAFF.

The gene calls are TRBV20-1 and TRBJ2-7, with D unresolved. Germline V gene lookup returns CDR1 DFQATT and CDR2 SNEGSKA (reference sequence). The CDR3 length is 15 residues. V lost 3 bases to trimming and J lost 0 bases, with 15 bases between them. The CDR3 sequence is CSARPAEALSYEQYF. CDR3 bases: TGCAGTGCTAGGCCCGCCGAGGCACTCTCCTACGAGCAGTACTTC.

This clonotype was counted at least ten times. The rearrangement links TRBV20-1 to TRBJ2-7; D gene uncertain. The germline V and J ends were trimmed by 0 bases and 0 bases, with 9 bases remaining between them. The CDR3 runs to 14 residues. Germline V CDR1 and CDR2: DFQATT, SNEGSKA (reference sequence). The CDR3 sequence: CSARDQYNSYEQYF. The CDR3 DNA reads TGCAGTGCTAGAGACCAATACAACTCCTACGAGCAGTACTTC.

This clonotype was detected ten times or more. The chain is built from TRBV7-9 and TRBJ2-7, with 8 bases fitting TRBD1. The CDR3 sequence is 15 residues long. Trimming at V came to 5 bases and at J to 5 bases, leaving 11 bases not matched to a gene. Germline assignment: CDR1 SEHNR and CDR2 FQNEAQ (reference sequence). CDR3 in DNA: TGTGCCAGCAGCGCTCGGACAGGGAGAATCAACGAGCAGTACTTC. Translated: CASSARTGRINEQYF.

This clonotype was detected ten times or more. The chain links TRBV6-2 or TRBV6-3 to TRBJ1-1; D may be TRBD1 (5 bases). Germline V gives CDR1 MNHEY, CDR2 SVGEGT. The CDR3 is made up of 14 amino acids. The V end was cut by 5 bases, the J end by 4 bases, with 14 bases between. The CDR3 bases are TGTGCCAGCAGTCCGGCGGGGGGAGGCACTGAAGCTTTCTTT. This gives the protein CASSPAGGGTEAFF.

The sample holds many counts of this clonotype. The CDR3 region is CSVAGTGVSGELFF. DNA of the CDR3: TGCAGCGTTGCCGGGACAGGGGTCTCCGGGGAGCTGTTTTTT. V and J are TRBV29-1 and TRBJ2-2; 10 bases line up with TRBD1. Germline CDR1 and CDR2: SQVTM and ANQGSEA. V lost 4 bases to trimming and J lost 6 bases; unmatched junction nucleotides: 5. The CDR3 length is 14 residues.

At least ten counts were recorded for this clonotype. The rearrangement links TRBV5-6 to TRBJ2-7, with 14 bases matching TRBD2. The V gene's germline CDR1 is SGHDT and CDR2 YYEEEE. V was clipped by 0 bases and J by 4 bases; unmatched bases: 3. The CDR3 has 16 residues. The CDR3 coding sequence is TGTGCCAGCAGCTTGGTTTGGACTAGCGGGAGGTACGAGCAGTACTTC. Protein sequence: CASSLVWTSGRYEQYF.

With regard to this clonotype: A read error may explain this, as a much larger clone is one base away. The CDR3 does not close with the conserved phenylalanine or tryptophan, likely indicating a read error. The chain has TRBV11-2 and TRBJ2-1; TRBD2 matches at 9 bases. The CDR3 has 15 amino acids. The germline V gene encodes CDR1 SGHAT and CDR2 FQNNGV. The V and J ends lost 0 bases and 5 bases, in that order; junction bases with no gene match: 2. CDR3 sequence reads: CASSLDPSGNNEQFL. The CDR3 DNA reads TGTGCCAGCAGCTTAGATCCTAGCGGGAACAATGAGCAGTTCCTC.

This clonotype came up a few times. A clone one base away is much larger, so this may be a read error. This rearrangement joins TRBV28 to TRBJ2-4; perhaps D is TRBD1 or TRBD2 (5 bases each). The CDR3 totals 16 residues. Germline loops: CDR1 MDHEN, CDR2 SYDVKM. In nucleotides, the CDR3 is TGTGCCAGCAGTCCCGAGCGACAGCTAGCCAAAAACATTCGGTACTTC. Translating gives CASSPERQLAKNIRYF. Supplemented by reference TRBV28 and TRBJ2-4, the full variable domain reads DVKVTQSSRYLVKRTGEKVFLECVQDMDHENMFWYRQDPGLGLRLIYFSYDVKMKEKGDIPEGYSVSREKKERFSLILESASTNQTSMYLCASSPERQLAKNIRYFGAGTRLSVL.

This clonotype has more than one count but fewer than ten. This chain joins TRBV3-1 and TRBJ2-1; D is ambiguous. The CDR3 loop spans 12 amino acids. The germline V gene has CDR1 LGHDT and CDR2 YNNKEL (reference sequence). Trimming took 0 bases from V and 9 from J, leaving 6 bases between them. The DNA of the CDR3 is TGTGCCAGCAGCCAAGATCGTGGTGAGCAGTTCTTC. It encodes CASSQDRGEQFF.

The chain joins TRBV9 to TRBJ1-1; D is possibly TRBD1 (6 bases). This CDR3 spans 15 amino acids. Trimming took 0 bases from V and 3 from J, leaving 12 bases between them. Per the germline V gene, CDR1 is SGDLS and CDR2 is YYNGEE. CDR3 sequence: CASSVVGGPYTEAFF. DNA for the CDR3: TGTGCCAGCAGCGTAGTTGGGGGGCCCTACACTGAAGCTTTCTTT.

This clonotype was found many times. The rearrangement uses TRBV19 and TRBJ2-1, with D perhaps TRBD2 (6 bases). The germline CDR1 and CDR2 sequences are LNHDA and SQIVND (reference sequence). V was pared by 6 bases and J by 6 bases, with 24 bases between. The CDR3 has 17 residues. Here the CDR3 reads CASRLFHGTLSPNEQFF. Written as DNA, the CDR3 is TGTGCCAGTAGACTCTTCCACGGGACTCTTAGTCCCAATGAGCAGTTCTTC.

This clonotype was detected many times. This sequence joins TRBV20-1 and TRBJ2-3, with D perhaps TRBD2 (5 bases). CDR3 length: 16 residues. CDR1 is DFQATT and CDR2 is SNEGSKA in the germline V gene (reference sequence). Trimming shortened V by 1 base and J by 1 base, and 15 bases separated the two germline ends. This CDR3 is CSARGTRLPRTDTQYF. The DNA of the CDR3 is TGCAGTGCTAGAGGCACCCGACTACCCCGCACAGATACGCAGTATTTT.

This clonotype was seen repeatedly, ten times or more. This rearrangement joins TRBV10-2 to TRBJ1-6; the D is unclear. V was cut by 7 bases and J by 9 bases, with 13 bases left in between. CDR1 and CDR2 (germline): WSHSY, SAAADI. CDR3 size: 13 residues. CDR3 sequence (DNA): TGCGCCAGCACCTGGGAAGTTGTTTCACCCCTCCACTTT. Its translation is CASTWEVVSPLHF.

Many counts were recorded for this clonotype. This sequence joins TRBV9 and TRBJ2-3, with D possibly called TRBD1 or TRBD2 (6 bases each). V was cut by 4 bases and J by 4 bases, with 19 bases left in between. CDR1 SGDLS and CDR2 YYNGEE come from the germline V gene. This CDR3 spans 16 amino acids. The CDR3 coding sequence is TGTGCCAGCAGCCCGTCGGATGGGGGGCCGGCAGATACGCAGTATTTT. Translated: CASSPSDGGPADTQYF.

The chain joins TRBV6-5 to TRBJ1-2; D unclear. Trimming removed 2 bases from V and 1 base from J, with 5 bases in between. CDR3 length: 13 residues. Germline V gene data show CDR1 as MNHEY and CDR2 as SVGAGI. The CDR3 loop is CASSYEYNYGYTF. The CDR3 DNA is TGTGCCAGCAGTTACGAGTATAACTATGGCTACACCTTC.

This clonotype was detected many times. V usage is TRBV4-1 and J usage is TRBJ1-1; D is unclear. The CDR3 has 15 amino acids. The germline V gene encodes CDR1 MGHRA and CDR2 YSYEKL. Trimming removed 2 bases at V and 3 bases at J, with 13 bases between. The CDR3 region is CASSQPPFRDTEAFF. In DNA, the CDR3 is TGCGCCAGCAGCCAACCCCCTTTCCGGGACACTGAAGCTTTCTTT.

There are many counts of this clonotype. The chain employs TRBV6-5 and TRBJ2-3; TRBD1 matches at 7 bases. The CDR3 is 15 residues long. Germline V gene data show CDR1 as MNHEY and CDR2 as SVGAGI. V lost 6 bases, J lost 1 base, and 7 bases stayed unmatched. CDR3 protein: CASRGQELRTDTQYF. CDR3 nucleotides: TGTGCCAGCAGAGGACAGGAACTCCGCACAGATACGCAGTATTTT.

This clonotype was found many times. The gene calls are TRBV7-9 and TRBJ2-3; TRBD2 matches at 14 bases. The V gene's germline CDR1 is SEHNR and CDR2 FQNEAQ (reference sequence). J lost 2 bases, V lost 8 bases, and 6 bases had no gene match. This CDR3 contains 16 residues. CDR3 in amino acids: CASSGTSGRDTDTQYF. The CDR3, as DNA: TGTGCCAGCTCCGGGACTAGCGGGAGAGACACAGATACGCAGTATTTT.

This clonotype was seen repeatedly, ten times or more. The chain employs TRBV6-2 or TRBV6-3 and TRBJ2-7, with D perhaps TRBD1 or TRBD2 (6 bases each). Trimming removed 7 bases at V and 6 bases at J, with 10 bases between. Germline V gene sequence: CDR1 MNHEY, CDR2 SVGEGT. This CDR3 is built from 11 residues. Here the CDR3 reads CASTGAVEQYF. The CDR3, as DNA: TGTGCCAGCACGGGGGCGGTCGAGCAGTACTTC.